This T cell receptor beta chain was captured by sequencing in a study of cytomegalovirus exposure and HLA in healthy donors. Details on this clone: The antigen remains undetermined.

Study-wide findings and caveats: Several of the most significant clusters appeared linked to common viral pathogens, based on a later analysis. Many donors carried some public TCRs, although rarity characterized most TCR sequences.

In the PCR, 60 Vbeta and 13 Jbeta primers were used. The assay was immunoSEQ multiplex PCR, and TCRdb's table has in-frame clones only and misses some. The sample includes some 200,000 clones, more than 65% seen only once; the top ten take approximately 1.4%. This TCR was sampled from a girl aged 10 to 17 in good health and CMV-seropositive. Material: PBMCs.

The CDR3 DNA reads as TGTGCCAGCAGCCCCAGCCCAGGGAACTATGGCTACACCTTC. This codes for CASSPSPGNYGYTF. This sequence joins TRBV7-6 and TRBJ1-2, with D possibly being TRBD1 (5 bases). Germline-derived CDR1 and CDR2 are SGHVS and FNYEAQ. This CDR3 comprises 14 residues. V was cut by 5 bases and J by 2 bases, with 12 bases left in between.